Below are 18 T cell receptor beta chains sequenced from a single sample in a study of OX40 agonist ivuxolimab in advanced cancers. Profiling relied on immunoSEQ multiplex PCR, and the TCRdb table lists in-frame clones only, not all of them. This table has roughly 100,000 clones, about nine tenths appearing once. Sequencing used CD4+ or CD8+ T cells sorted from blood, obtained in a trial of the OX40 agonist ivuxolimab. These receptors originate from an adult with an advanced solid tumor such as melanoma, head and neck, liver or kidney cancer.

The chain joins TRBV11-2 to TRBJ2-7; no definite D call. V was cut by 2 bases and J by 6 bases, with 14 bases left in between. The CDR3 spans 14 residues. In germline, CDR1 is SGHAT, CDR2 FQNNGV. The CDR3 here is CASSLSSTEREQYF. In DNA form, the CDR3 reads TGTGCCAGCAGCTTATCTTCCACAGAACGCGAGCAGTACTTC. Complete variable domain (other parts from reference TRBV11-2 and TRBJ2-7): EAGVAQSPRYKIIEKRQSVAFWCNPISGHATLYWYQQILGQGPKLLIQFQNNGVVDDSQLPKDRFSAERLKGVDSTLKIQPAKLEDSAVYLCASSLSSTEREQYFGPGTRLTVT.

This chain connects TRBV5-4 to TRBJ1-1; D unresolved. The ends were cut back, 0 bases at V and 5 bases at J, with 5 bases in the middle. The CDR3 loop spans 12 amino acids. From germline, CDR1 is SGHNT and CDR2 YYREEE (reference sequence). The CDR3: CASSLVGTEAFF. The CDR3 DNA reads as TGTGCCAGCAGCTTGGTGGGGACTGAAGCTTTCTTT. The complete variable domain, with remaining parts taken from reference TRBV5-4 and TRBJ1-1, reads ETGVTQSPTHLIKTRGQQVTLRCSSQSGHNTVSWYQQALGQGPQFIFQYYREEENGRGNFPPRFSGLQFPNYSSELNVNALELDDSALYLCASSLVGTEAFFGQGTRLTVV.

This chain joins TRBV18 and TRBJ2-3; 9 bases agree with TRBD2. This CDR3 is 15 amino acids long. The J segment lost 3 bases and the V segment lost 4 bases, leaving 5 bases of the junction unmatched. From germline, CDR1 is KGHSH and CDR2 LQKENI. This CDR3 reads CASSLSSGETDTQYF. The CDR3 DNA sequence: TGTGCCAGCTCACTCTCTAGCGGGGAAACAGATACGCAGTATTTT.

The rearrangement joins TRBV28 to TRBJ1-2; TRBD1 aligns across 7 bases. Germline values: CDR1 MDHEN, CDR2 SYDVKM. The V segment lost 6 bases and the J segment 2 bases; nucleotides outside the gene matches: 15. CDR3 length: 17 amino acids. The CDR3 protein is CASSPASIQGGNYGYTF. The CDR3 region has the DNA TGTGCCAGCAGCCCCGCCAGCATCCAGGGGGGGAACTATGGCTACACCTTC.

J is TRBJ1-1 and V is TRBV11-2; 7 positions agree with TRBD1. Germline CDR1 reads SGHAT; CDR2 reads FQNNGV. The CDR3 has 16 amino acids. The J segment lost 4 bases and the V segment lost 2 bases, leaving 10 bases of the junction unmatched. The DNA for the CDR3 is TGTGCCAGCAGCTTATCCCGTGCAGGGGGAAGCACTGAAGCTTTCTTT. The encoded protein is CASSLSRAGGSTEAFF.

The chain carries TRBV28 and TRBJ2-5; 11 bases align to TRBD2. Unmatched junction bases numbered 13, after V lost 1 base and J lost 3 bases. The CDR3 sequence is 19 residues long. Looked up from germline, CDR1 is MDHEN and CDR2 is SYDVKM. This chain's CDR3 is CASSLYPGASGGSKETQYF. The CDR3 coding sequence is TGTGCCAGCAGTTTATACCCCGGGGCTAGCGGGGGGTCCAAAGAGACCCAGTACTTC.

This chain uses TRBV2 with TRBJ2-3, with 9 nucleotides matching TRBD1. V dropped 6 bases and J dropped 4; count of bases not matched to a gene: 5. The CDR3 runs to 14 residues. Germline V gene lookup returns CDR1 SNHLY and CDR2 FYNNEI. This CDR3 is CASSDRTGADTQYF. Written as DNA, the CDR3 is TGTGCCAGCAGCGATAGGACAGGGGCAGATACGCAGTATTTT. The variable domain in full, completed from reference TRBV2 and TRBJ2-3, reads EPEVTQTPSHQVTQMGQEVILRCVPISNHLYFYWYRQILGQKVEFLVSFYNNEISEKSEIFDDQFSVERPDGSNFTLKIRSTKLEDSAMYFCASSDRTGADTQYFGPGTRLTVL.

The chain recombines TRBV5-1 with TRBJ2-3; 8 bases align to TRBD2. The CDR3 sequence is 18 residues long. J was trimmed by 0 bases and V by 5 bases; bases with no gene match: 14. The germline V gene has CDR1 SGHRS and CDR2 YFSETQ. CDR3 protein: CASSPSASSGGSTDTQYF. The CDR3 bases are TGCGCCAGCAGTCCGTCCGCTAGCAGCGGGGGAAGCACAGATACGCAGTATTTT.

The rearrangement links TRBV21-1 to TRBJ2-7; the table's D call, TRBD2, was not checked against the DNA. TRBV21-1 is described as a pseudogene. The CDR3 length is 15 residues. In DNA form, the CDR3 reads TGTGCCAGCAGCAAAGTGGTGGCGGACTTCTACGAGCAGTACTTC. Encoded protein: CASSKVVADFYEQYF.

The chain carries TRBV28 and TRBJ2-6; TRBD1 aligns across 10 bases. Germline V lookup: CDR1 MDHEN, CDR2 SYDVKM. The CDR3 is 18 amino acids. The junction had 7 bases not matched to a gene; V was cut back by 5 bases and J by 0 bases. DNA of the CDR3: TGTGCCAGCAGTGTCGGGACAGGGGCGTTCTCTGGGGCCAACGTCCTGACTTTC. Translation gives CASSVGTGAFSGANVLTF.

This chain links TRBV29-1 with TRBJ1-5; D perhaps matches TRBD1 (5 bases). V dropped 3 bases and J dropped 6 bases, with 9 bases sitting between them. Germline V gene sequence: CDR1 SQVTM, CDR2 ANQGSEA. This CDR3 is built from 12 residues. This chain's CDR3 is CSVDRGSQPQHF. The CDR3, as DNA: TGCAGCGTTGATCGGGGGTCTCAGCCCCAGCATTTT.

CDR3 bases: TGTGCCACCAGCAGAGCTAGGGGGGGCGCAGCCTATAATTCACCCCTCCACTTT. This encodes CATSRARGGAAYNSPLHF. The chain is built from TRBV15 and TRBJ1-6; a weak D match, TRBD1 (6 bases). Trimming stripped 1 base from V and 2 bases from J, with 15 bases between. The CDR3 sequence is 18 residues long. Looked up from germline, CDR1 is LNHNV and CDR2 is YYDKDF (reference sequence).

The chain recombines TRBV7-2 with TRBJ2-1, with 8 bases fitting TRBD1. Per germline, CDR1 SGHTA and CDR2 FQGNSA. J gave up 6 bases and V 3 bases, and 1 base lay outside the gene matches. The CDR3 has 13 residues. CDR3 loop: CASSLDRVNEQFF. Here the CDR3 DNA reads TGTGCCAGCAGCTTGGACAGGGTCAATGAGCAGTTCTTC.

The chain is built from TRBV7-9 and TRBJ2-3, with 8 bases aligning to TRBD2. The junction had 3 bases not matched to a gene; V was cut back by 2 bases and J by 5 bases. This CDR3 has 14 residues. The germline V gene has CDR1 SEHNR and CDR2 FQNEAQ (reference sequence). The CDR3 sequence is CASSLTGGLDTQYF. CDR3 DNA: TGTGCCAGCAGCTTAACGGGGGGGCTAGATACGCAGTATTTT.

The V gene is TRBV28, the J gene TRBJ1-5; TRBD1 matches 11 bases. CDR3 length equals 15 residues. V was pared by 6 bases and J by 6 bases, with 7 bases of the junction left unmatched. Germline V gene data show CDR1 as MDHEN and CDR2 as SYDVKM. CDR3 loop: CASRTGTGGSQPQHF. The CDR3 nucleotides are TGTGCCAGCAGAACCGGGACAGGGGGGAGTCAGCCCCAGCATTTT.

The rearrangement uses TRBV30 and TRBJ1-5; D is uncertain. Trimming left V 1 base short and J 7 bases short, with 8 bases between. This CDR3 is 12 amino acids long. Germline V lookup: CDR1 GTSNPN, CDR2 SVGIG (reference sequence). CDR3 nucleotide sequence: TGTGCCTGGAGTGCCGGGGTACAGCCCCAGCATTTT. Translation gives CAWSAGVQPQHF.

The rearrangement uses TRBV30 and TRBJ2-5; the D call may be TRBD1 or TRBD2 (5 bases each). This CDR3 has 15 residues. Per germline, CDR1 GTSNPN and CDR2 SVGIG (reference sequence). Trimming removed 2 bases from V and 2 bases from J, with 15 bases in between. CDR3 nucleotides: TGTGCCTGGAGTTCCGGGGCCTCAAGGCAAGAGACCCAGTACTTC. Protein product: CAWSSGASRQETQYF.

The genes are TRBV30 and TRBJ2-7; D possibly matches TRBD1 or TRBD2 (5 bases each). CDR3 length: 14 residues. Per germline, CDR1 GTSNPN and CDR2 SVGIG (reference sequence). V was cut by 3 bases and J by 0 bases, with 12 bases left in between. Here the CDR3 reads CAWRLRDRSYEQYF. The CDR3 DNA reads TGTGCCTGGAGACTCCGGGACCGCTCCTACGAGCAGTACTTC.